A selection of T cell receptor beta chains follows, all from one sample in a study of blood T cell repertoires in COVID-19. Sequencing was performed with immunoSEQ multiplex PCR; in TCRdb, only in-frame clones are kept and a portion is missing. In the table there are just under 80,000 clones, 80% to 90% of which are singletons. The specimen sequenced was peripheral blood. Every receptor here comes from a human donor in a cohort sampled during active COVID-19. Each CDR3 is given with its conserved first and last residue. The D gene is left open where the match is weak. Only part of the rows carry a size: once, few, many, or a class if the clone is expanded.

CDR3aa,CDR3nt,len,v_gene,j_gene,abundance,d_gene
CASSLHQGATNEKLFF,TGTGCCAGCAGTTTACACCAGGGGGCTACTAATGAAAAACTGTTTTTT,16,TRBV27,TRBJ1-4,.,TRBD1
CASTPPNRPQHF,TGTGCCAGCACCCCCCCGAACAGGCCCCAGCATTTT,12,TRBV21-1,TRBJ1-5,.,.
CASSDAGGSDTQYF,TGTGCCAGCAGTGATGCGGGAGGATCAGATACGCAGTATTTT,14,TRBV2,TRBJ2-3,.,TRBD2
CATSRVSGSGNTIYF,TGTGCCACCAGCAGAGTATCGGGGTCTGGAAACACCATATATTTT,15,TRBV15,TRBJ1-3,.,.
CASSLETGIINQPQHF,TGTGCCAGCAGCCTAGAGACAGGGATTATTAATCAGCCCCAGCATTTT,16,TRBV7-8,TRBJ1-5,.,TRBD1
CASSTPRDRDNEQFF,TGTGCCAGCAGCACACCCCGGGACAGGGACAATGAGCAGTTCTTC,15,TRBV5-4,TRBJ2-1,.,TRBD1
CASSLDSSAQFF,TGTGCCAGCAGCTTAGATTCTAGCGCGCAGTTCTTC,12,TRBV7-2,TRBJ2-1,.,.
CGKPAGGAYGYTF,TGTGGAAAGCCTGCGGGGGGCGCGTATGGCTACACCTTC,13,TRBV7-3,TRBJ1-2,.,.
CASSPDRVLFGYTF,TGTGCCAGCAGCCCGGACAGGGTACTTTTCGGCTACACCTTC,14,TRBV7-4,TRBJ1-2,.,TRBD1
CASSRTGSAYEQYF,TGTGCCAGCAGTAGAACAGGGTCGGCTTACGAGCAGTACTTC,14,TRBV27,TRBJ2-7,.,.
CASGRAGAQYNEQFF,TGTGCCAGCGGCCGAGCGGGGGCCCAGTACAATGAGCAGTTCTTC,15,TRBV27,TRBJ2-1,.,TRBD2
CASSPLRNAGPGNTIYF,TGTGCCAGCAGCCCCCTTCGAAACGCGGGGCCTGGAAACACCATATATTTT,17,TRBV3-1/TRBV3-2,TRBJ1-3,.,.
CASSEIGTGFSYEQYF,TGTGCCAGCAGTGAAATTGGGACAGGGTTTTCCTACGAGCAGTACTTC,16,TRBV6-1,TRBJ2-7,.,TRBD1
CASRLIVSSYNEQFF,TGTGCCAGCAGACTCATAGTAAGCTCCTACAATGAGCAGTTCTTC,15,TRBV2,TRBJ2-1,once,.
CASSPRTGPYTGELFF,TGTGCCAGCAGCCCCCGGACAGGGCCCTACACCGGGGAGCTGTTTTTT,16,TRBV7-2,TRBJ2-2,.,TRBD1
CASSLLRHLSNQPQHF,TGTGCCAGCAGTTTACTGAGACACCTTAGCAATCAGCCCCAGCATTTT,16,TRBV28,TRBJ1-5,.,.
CASSIRQGSTGELFF,TGTGCCAGCAGCATAAGACAGGGGAGCACCGGGGAGCTGTTTTTT,15,TRBV7-2,TRBJ2-2,.,TRBD1
CASVTSESSYNEQFF,TGTGCCAGCGTTACCAGCGAGAGCTCCTACAATGAGCAGTTCTTC,15,TRBV3-1/TRBV3-2,TRBJ2-1,once,.
CASSQDWGLAVSGELFF,TGCGCCAGCAGCCAAGATTGGGGACTAGCGGTTTCCGGGGAGCTGTTTTTT,17,TRBV4-3,TRBJ2-2,.,TRBD2
CASNPPNREKAFF,TGTGCCAGCAATCCCCCAAACAGGGAAAAAGCTTTCTTT,13,TRBV28,TRBJ1-1,few,.
CASSPMTSPDTQYF,TGTGCCAGCAGCCCCATGACTAGCCCAGATACGCAGTATTTT,14,TRBV7-6,TRBJ2-3,once,TRBD2
CASSTLAGASTDTQYF,TGTGCCAGCAGTACACTAGCGGGAGCCTCCACAGATACGCAGTATTTT,16,TRBV28,TRBJ2-3,.,TRBD2
CASNTGTGSDTQYF,TGTGCCAGTAATACTGGGACAGGGTCCGATACGCAATATTTT,14,TRBV19,TRBJ2-3,.,TRBD1
CAISQGSEQYF,TGTGCCATCAGCCAGGGTAGCGAGCAGTACTTC,11,TRBV10-3,TRBJ2-7,.,.
CASSPLGQGAGWPNTEAFF,TGTGCCAGCTCACCGTTAGGACAGGGGGCCGGGTGGCCGAACACTGAAGCTTTCTTT,19,TRBV18,TRBJ1-1,once,TRBD1
CASSQQGMPNYGYTF,TGCGCCAGCAGCCAACAGGGTATGCCCAACTATGGCTACACCTTC,15,TRBV5-1,TRBJ1-2,few,.
CASSARLAGDGEQYF,TGTGCCAGCAGCGCGCGACTAGCGGGAGATGGCGAGCAGTACTTC,15,TRBV5-4,TRBJ2-7,.,TRBD2
CATILSQRSSYNEQFF,TGTGCCACCATCCTTAGCCAAAGGAGCTCCTACAATGAGCAGTTCTTC,16,TRBV24-1,TRBJ2-1,.,.
CASSFRSGRAYNEQFF,TGTGCCAGCAGCTTCCGCAGCGGGAGAGCCTACAATGAGCAGTTCTTC,16,TRBV7-2,TRBJ2-1,.,TRBD2
CTSSPRSNRESYNEQFF,TGCACCAGCAGCCCGCGGAGTAACCGAGAATCCTACAATGAGCAGTTCTTC,17,TRBV1,TRBJ2-1,.,.
CASGTTGNTIYF,TGTGCCAGCGGGACAACTGGAAACACCATATATTTT,12,TRBV2,TRBJ1-3,once,.
CASSAQPPGTGFTGELFF,TGTGCCAGCAGCGCCCAGCCCCCCGGGACAGGGTTTACCGGGGAGCTGTTTTTT,18,TRBV7-6,TRBJ2-2,.,TRBD1
CASSPDIHTEAFF,TGTGCCAGCAGCCCAGACATTCACACTGAAGCTTTCTTT,13,TRBV5-4,TRBJ1-1,.,.
CASSLPNSDTQYF,TGTGCCAGCAGCTTACCTAACTCAGATACGCAGTATTTT,13,TRBV7-3,TRBJ2-3,.,.
CASAGAWHQPQHF,TGTGCCAGCGCTGGAGCATGGCATCAGCCCCAGCATTTT,13,TRBV6-5,TRBJ1-5,.,.
CASSQRTSGLQETQYF,TGTGCCAGCAGCCAAAGAACTAGCGGATTGCAAGAGACCCAGTACTTC,16,TRBV3-1/TRBV3-2,TRBJ2-5,.,TRBD2
CASSTAQGKGEIQYF,TGTGCCAGCAGCACCGCACAGGGGAAGGGGGAGATCCAGTACTTC,15,TRBV11-3,TRBJ2-5,.,TRBD1
CASSLTGQEKRRELFF,TGCGCCAGCAGCTTAACTGGACAGGAGAAACGTCGGGAGCTGTTTTTT,16,TRBV5-1,TRBJ2-2,once,TRBD1
CASSSTYNSPLHF,TGTGCCAGCAGTTCCACCTATAATTCACCCCTCCACTTT,13,TRBV27,TRBJ1-6,.,.
CASRYSNQPQHF,TGTGCCAGTAGGTATAGCAATCAGCCCCAGCATTTT,12,TRBV19,TRBJ1-5,.,.
CSVESRPNYGYTF,TGCAGCGTTGAAAGCAGGCCTAACTATGGCTACACCTTC,13,TRBV29-1,TRBJ1-2,.,.
CASSAGGDTQYF,TGTGCCAGCAGCGCGGGGGGGGATACGCAGTATTTT,12,TRBV9,TRBJ2-3,.,TRBD2
CASSIGEQETQYF,TGTGCCAGTAGTATAGGCGAGCAAGAGACCCAGTACTTC,13,TRBV19,TRBJ2-5,.,.
CASSLLAGARSGETQYF,TGTGCCAGCAGCTTGCTAGCGGGGGCCCGGAGCGGGGAGACCCAGTACTTC,17,TRBV5-4,TRBJ2-5,.,TRBD2
CASSQSRLNTEAFF,TGCGCCAGCAGCCAAAGTCGGTTGAACACTGAAGCTTTCTTT,14,TRBV4-3,TRBJ1-1,.,.
CASSQVAGGNQPQHF,TGTGCCAGCAGCCAAGTCGCAGGGGGCAATCAGCCCCAGCATTTT,15,TRBV3-1/TRBV3-2,TRBJ1-5,.,.
CASSHSFGRGTEAFF,TGTGCCAGCAGCCATTCTTTCGGGAGGGGAACTGAAGCTTTCTTT,15,TRBV3-1/TRBV3-2,TRBJ1-1,.,.
CASSVHGGVRDNEQFF,TGTGCCAGCAGCGTCCACGGCGGGGTCCGGGACAATGAGCAGTTCTTC,16,TRBV9,TRBJ2-1,.,.
CASSPGTGGSYGYTF,TGTGCCAGCAGCCCTGGGACAGGGGGCAGTTATGGCTACACCTTC,15,TRBV27,TRBJ1-2,few,TRBD1
CASSLPISGGSGTDTQYF,TGTGCCAGCAGCTTGCCCATCAGTGGGGGGAGCGGCACAGATACGCAGTATTTT,18,TRBV5-6,TRBJ2-3,once,.
CSAGGVYGYTF,TGCAGTGCTGGGGGCGTCTATGGCTACACCTTC,11,TRBV20-1,TRBJ1-2,.,.
CASSLGLAGVTYNEQFF,TGCGCCAGCAGCTTGGGGCTAGCGGGAGTAACCTACAATGAGCAGTTCTTC,17,TRBV5-1,TRBJ2-1,.,TRBD2
CASSLGGLVTEAFF,TGTGCCAGCAGCTTAGGAGGGTTGGTCACTGAAGCTTTCTTT,14,TRBV11-2,TRBJ1-1,.,.
CASTGGAGNEKLFF,TGTGCCAGCACAGGGGGCGCGGGTAATGAAAAACTGTTTTTT,14,TRBV27,TRBJ1-4,.,TRBD1
CASSHGGFYNEQFF,TGTGCCAGCAGCCATGGTGGCTTTTACAATGAGCAGTTCTTC,14,TRBV14,TRBJ2-1,.,.
CASSQDLRTTNEKLFF,TGCGCCAGCAGCCAAGATCTGAGAACAACTAATGAAAAACTGTTTTTT,16,TRBV4-3,TRBJ1-4,.,.
CASSGLAGDNEQFF,TGTGCCAGCAGTGGACTAGCGGGGGACAATGAGCAGTTCTTC,14,TRBV25-1,TRBJ2-1,.,TRBD2
CASSVDSLYNF,TGTGCCAGCAGTGTTGACAGCCTCTATAACTTC,11,TRBV2,TRBJ2-7,.,.
CASSSGTANTEAFF,TGCGCCAGCAGCTCCGGGACAGCGAACACTGAAGCTTTCTTT,14,TRBV5-1,TRBJ1-1,.,TRBD1
CASSLRLAGGKSNEQFF,TGTGCCAGCAGCTTGCGACTAGCGGGAGGGAAGAGCAATGAGCAGTTCTTC,17,TRBV11-3,TRBJ2-1,once,TRBD2